Sequencing of this T cell receptor (beta chain) was carried out in a study of a mutant IDH1 vaccine in newly diagnosed glioma. As to this clone: Its antigen is still unknown.

Time point here: week 47, end of study. Each dose of the vaccine consisted of 300 ug of mutant IDH1 20-mer peptide, with topical imiquimod. Assay: immunoSEQ multiplex PCR; the TCRdb copy retains only in-frame clones and omits some. Among about 56,000 clones listed, approximately 75% were seen once. This clonotype originated in a man aged 45-65 years with glioma. The specimen comprised PBMCs, sampled from a glioma patient whose treatment included an IDH1 peptide vaccine.

DNA for the CDR3: TGTGCCAGCAGTTTTAGTCGGGGGGGCGGGTGGAACACAGATACGCAGTATTTT. This translates into CASSFSRGGGWNTDTQYF. The rearrangement joins TRBV27 to TRBJ2-3; 8 bases match TRBD2. The germline V gene encodes CDR1 MNHEY and CDR2 SMNVEV (reference sequence). J gave up 2 bases and V 3 bases, and 13 bases lay outside the gene matches. The CDR3 covers 18 residues.